One sample yielded the 5 T cell receptor beta chains listed below, sequenced in a study of CD8 T cells in ankylosing spondylitis. General study points: Made up of about eight highly homologous variants, a TCR beta motif appeared characteristic of ankylosing spondylitis blood.

For these receptors, no antigen is known. One entry per CDR3 protein, called by TCRdb with MiXCR from the 5' RACE reads. The profile shows 200,000 to 250,000 distinct CDR3 sequences, about 18% of them singletons. Sequencing was carried out using blood, either unsorted or a sorted T cell fraction (not recorded which). The source is a male donor with ankylosing spondylitis.

The J gene is TRBJ2-5, the V gene TRBV11-1; maybe TRBD1 (5 bases). The germline CDR1 and CDR2 sequences are SGHAT and FQDESV (reference sequence). The germline V and J ends were trimmed by 6 bases and 0 bases, with 14 bases remaining between them. The CDR3 consists of 15 residues. The CDR3 loop reads CASSLTPGYQETQYF. CDR3 nucleotides: TGTGCCAGCAGTTTAACCCCAGGGTACCAAGAGACCCAGTACTTC.

This clonotype was recorded once. This sequence joins TRBV12-3 or TRBV12-4 and TRBJ2-7; D possibly corresponds to TRBD1 (5 bases). CDR3 length: 14 amino acids. Trimming took 7 bases from V and 1 from J, leaving 14 bases between them. In DNA form, the CDR3 reads TGTGCCAGCACCTCGGCGGACATATCCTACGAGCAGTACTTC. It encodes CASTSADISYEQYF.

The gene calls are TRBV20-1 and TRBJ1-2; TRBD1 matches at 7 bases. The junction had 8 bases not matched to a gene; V was cut back by 2 bases and J by 5 bases. The CDR3 covers 14 residues. Germline V gene data show CDR1 as DFQATT and CDR2 as SNEGSKA (reference sequence). DNA for the CDR3: TGCAGTGCTAGAACCCGACAGGGTTGGTATGGCTACACCTTC. This encodes CSARTRQGWYGYTF.

To note about this clonotype: An end of the junction differs from the germline gene, which may be a read error. The chain couples TRBV12-3 or TRBV12-4 to TRBJ1-5; tentative D call: TRBD1 (5 bases). This CDR3 spans 13 amino acids. Here the CDR3 reads CASCFGGNQPQHF. The CDR3 nucleotides are TGTGCCAGCTGTTTCGGGGGTAATCAGCCCCAGCATTTT.

There are many counts of this clonotype. This sequence joins TRBV5-1 and TRBJ2-1; D uncertain. V gave up 0 bases and J gave up 2 bases, with 9 bases separating them. The CDR3 is made up of 15 amino acids. Germline lookup yields CDR1 SGHRS and CDR2 YFSETQ. Here the CDR3 DNA reads TGCGCCAGCAGCTTGGACTCGGGCACCTACAATGAGCAGTTCTTC. Amino acids: CASSLDSGTYNEQFF.